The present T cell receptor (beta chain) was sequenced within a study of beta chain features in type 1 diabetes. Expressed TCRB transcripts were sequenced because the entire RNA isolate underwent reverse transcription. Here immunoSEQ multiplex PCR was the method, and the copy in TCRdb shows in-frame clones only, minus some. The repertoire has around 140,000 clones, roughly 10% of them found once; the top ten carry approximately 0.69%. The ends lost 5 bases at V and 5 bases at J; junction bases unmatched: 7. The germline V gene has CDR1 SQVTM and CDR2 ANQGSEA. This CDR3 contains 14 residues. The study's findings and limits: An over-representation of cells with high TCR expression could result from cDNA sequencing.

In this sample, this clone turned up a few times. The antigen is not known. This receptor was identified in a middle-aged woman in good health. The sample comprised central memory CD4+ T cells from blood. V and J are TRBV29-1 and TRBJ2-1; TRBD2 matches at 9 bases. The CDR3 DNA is TGCAGCGTTCGGAGCGGGGGGCGACACAATGAGCAGTTCTTC. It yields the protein CSVRSGGRHNEQFF.